This T cell receptor beta chain was identified during a study of T cells after yellow fever vaccination. The CDR3 sequence is 15 residues long. With V trimmed by 3 bases and J by 5 bases, 7 bases remained unmatched. This clonotype was counted at least ten times. One entry per CDR3 protein, called by TCRdb with MiXCR from the 5' RACE reads. The sample includes tens of thousands of distinct CDR3 sequences, around 6.7% of them seen just once. The origin of this receptor is a young man who received the YFV17D yellow fever vaccine. Sequenced material: PBMCs, either bulk or a sorted T-cell subset (CD4+, CD8+, memory, or dextramer-sorted; not recorded which), taken on the day of the first yellow fever vaccination. The rearrangement joins TRBV12-3 or TRBV12-4 to TRBJ2-3, with 8 bases lining up with TRBD1. DNA of the CDR3: TGTGCCAGCAGTTTCTGGGGCAGGGGGCTAGATACGCAGTATTTT. This translates into CASSFWGRGLDTQYF.